This T cell receptor beta chain is drawn from a study of Ad26.COV2.S vaccination and SARS-CoV-2 variants (dated by TCRdb to the early 2020s). For context, the study as a whole: Sequencing of the TCRbeta repertoire served to evaluate the specificity and breadth of SARS-CoV-2-reactive T cell receptors following Ad26.COV2.S vaccination. A total of approximately 30 samples were included in the TCR-sequenced set, comprising around 19 Ad26.COV2.S vaccine recipients, 5 placebo recipients and 8 SARS-CoV-2 convalescent individuals. Results and caveats for the whole study, not just this receptor: Comparable non-spike TCR breadth was observed between vaccine and placebo recipients, consistent with only spike being contained in the vaccine. After vaccination, substantial breadth of spike-specific CD8+ and CD4+ T cell responses was reported. According to the authors, total T cell responses may have been underestimated by the TCR breadth and depth analyses. Ad26.COV2.S recipients had higher spike-specific TCR breadth than placebo recipients (P = 0.0014).

The immunoSEQ Assay was the method used to sequence TCRbeta CDR3 regions. After extraction, genomic DNA underwent amplification by bias-controlled multiplex PCR, followed by high-throughput sequencing. As for the original processing: Collapsing and filtering of sequences were performed to quantify the absolute abundance of each unique TCRbeta CDR3 region. Usable DNA was measured by amplifying reference genes present in all nucleated cells, and TCRbeta template counts were normalized to that usable DNA to estimate T cell fraction. Repertoire TCRs were annotated as SARS-CoV-2-specific by exact matching of V gene, CDR3 amino acid sequence and J gene to a known reactive TCR set. MIRA supplied the reference SARS-CoV-2 TCR set, which was filtered for enrichment in COVID-19-positive ImmuneCODE repertoires so that public or cross-reactive TCRs were removed. Drawing on the MIRA antigens, annotated TCRs were analysed further at the level of specific ORF or position within ORF. Breadth was defined as the number of annotated unique rearrangements divided by the total number of unique productive rearrangements, and depth was defined as the summed frequency of the annotated unique rearrangements. Two-sided Wilcoxon rank-sum tests were used to compare TCR breadth between groups. TCRdb holds this immuneACCESS table with in-frame rearrangements only. Some clones are missing; in checked studies, unresolved V genes explain under half, and the rest has no known cause. V, J and clone size reflect that table, while D and trimming were determined from the DNA. Present in this sample are approximately 340,000 clones, 92% of which were seen just once. Around 4.2% of the sample is in the top ten clones.

On this clone: This clone's antigen is unknown. No quality values exist for individual bases; no much larger clone is one base distant.

What this sample's time point label stands for: individuals recovered from natural SARS-CoV-2 infection. Relative to germline, V is 6 bases shorter and J is 4 bases shorter, with 12 bases between their ends. The germline V gene (reference sequence) gives CDR1 as PRHDT and CDR2 as FYEKMQ. The CDR3 starts with the cysteine, ends with the phenylalanine, and has 13 residues. Only CDR3 DNA is held: 39 bases, read in frame from base 1. The receptor comes from a human donor who had recovered from COVID-19. The sequence links TRBV13 to TRBJ1-1, with TRBD1 perhaps the D gene, on 5 matching bases. The sequenced sample was peripheral blood, obtained after recovery from COVID-19. The CDR3 region: CASSSGRITEAFF. The bases are TGTGCCAGCAGTTCAGGGCGGATCACTGAAGCTTTCTTT.